This record covers a single T cell receptor (beta chain). The antigen remains undetermined. The sample belongs to a study of shared clonotypes between healthy human individuals. In the study overall: Per donor, three plates held CD4 naive cells, three held CD4 memory, two held CD8 naive and one held CD8 memory. Study-wide findings and caveats: Clonotype sharing across several donors was observed for around 4.5% of naive CD4 clonotypes.

V was trimmed by 0 bases and J by 6 bases, leaving 15 bases between them. The CDR3 has 15 amino acids. CDR1 and CDR2 from the germline V gene are ENHRY and SYGVKD. Samples underwent the assay at deep level. The repertoire was sequenced with immunoSEQ multiplex PCR; TCRdb's copy has only in-frame clones and lacks some. Altogether approximately 1.5 million clones are present, around 98% being singletons, with the ten largest covering 0.4% to 0.55%. This clonotype was obtained from a man aged 25-40 years in good health. V and J are TRBV10-3 and TRBJ2-7; D is possibly TRBD2 (7 bases). Sequenced sample: naive CD4+ T cells sorted from blood. Subset indicated: CD45RA+ positively selected. The CDR3 spells CAISESRAGAGEQYF. In nucleotides, the CDR3 is TGTGCCATCAGTGAGTCCCGGGCGGGGGCAGGCGAGCAGTACTTC.